This is a list of T cell receptor beta chains from one sample in a study of blood T cell repertoires in COVID-19. Assay: immunoSEQ multiplex PCR; the TCRdb copy retains only in-frame clones and omits some. The sample holds some 140,000 clones, roughly 83% seen once. The material sequenced was peripheral blood. The receptors shown here come from a woman aged 60-70 years with acute or convalescent COVID-19. The CDR3 runs from the conserved cysteine through the conserved F or W. Each record gives: D gene, clone size, J gene, V gene, CDR3 protein, CDR3 DNA. The D gene is left open where the match is weak. The size entry is marked missing in some rows and otherwise reads once, few, many or a size class.

D gene: TRBD2
clone size: NA
J gene: TRBJ2-7
V gene: TRBV3-1/TRBV3-2
CDR3 protein: CASSQASGGAYEQYF
CDR3 DNA: TGTGCCAGCAGCCAAGCTAGCGGGGGGGCTTACGAGCAGTACTTC

D gene: NA
clone size: NA
J gene: TRBJ2-3
V gene: TRBV5-5
CDR3 protein: CASSLAAAYTDTQYF
CDR3 DNA: TGTGCCAGCAGCTTGGCAGCGGCCTACACAGATACGCAGTATTTT

D gene: TRBD1
clone size: once
J gene: TRBJ1-1
V gene: TRBV7-9
CDR3 protein: CASSIRQGARDTEAFF
CDR3 DNA: TGTGCCAGCAGCATCCGCCAGGGGGCGCGGGACACTGAAGCTTTCTTT

D gene: NA
clone size: NA
J gene: TRBJ2-1
V gene: TRBV13
CDR3 protein: CASSSSYIYEQFF
CDR3 DNA: TGTGCCAGCAGCTCAAGCTATATCTATGAGCAGTTCTTC

D gene: NA
clone size: NA
J gene: TRBJ1-6
V gene: TRBV13
CDR3 protein: CASSPAGHRNSPLHF
CDR3 DNA: TGTGCCAGCAGCCCAGCGGGACATCGTAATTCACCCCTCCACTTT

D gene: NA
clone size: NA
J gene: TRBJ2-1
V gene: TRBV19
CDR3 protein: CASSILRGKEFF
CDR3 DNA: TGTGCCAGTAGTATTTTGCGGGGTAAGGAGTTCTTC

D gene: TRBD2
clone size: NA
J gene: TRBJ2-3
V gene: TRBV3-1/TRBV3-2
CDR3 protein: CASSPLLAGGGDTQYF
CDR3 DNA: TGTGCCAGCAGCCCCTTACTAGCGGGGGGCGGGGATACGCAGTATTTT

D gene: TRBD1
clone size: NA
J gene: TRBJ1-1
V gene: TRBV5-6
CDR3 protein: CASSWGQGNTEAFF
CDR3 DNA: TGTGCCAGCAGCTGGGGACAGGGTAACACTGAAGCTTTCTTT

D gene: TRBD1
clone size: NA
J gene: TRBJ2-7
V gene: TRBV4-2
CDR3 protein: CASRENRGLADEQYF
CDR3 DNA: TGTGCCAGCAGGGAGAACAGGGGGCTAGCGGACGAGCAGTACTTC

D gene: TRBD2
clone size: NA
J gene: TRBJ2-5
V gene: TRBV2
CDR3 protein: CASRSGGETQYF
CDR3 DNA: TGTGCCAGCCGTAGCGGGGGGGAGACCCAGTACTTC

D gene: TRBD2
clone size: NA
J gene: TRBJ2-7
V gene: TRBV4-2
CDR3 protein: CASSQGAGGRLSEQYF
CDR3 DNA: TGTGCCAGCAGCCAAGGGGCGGGGGGGCGTTTAAGCGAGCAGTACTTC

D gene: NA
clone size: NA
J gene: TRBJ1-2
V gene: TRBV20-1
CDR3 protein: CSARDQLGYTF
CDR3 DNA: TGCAGTGCTAGAGATCAACTTGGCTACACCTTC

D gene: NA
clone size: once
J gene: TRBJ1-1
V gene: TRBV19
CDR3 protein: CASSIERNTEAFF
CDR3 DNA: TGTGCCAGTAGTATCGAGAGGAACACTGAAGCTTTCTTT

D gene: NA
clone size: few
J gene: TRBJ2-1
V gene: TRBV5-1
CDR3 protein: CASSSTGNPYNEQFF
CDR3 DNA: TGCGCCAGCAGCTCCACAGGGAACCCCTACAATGAGCAGTTCTTC

D gene: NA
clone size: NA
J gene: TRBJ1-2
V gene: TRBV25-1
CDR3 protein: CASSALGAGHWGYTF
CDR3 DNA: TGTGCCAGCAGTGCTCTTGGGGCAGGGCACTGGGGCTACACCTTC

D gene: NA
clone size: NA
J gene: TRBJ1-6
V gene: TRBV7-2
CDR3 protein: CASSLLPGGSPLHF
CDR3 DNA: TGTGCCAGCAGCTTACTACCGGGAGGGTCACCCCTCCACTTT

D gene: NA
clone size: NA
J gene: TRBJ1-6
V gene: TRBV7-2
CDR3 protein: CASSLGVGANSPLHF
CDR3 DNA: TGTGCCAGCAGCTTAGGAGTGGGCGCGAATTCACCCCTCCACTTT